These T cell receptor beta chains were read from a single sample in a study of blood T cell repertoires in COVID-19. The table came from immunoSEQ multiplex PCR; TCRdb's copy has only in-frame clones and leaves some out. The table records fewer than 140,000 clones, 70% to 75% of them present only once. The specimen sequenced was peripheral blood. The source is a human donor with acute or convalescent COVID-19. The donor label of this sample is uncertain. CDR3s include the opening cysteine and the closing phenylalanine or tryptophan.

v_gene: TRBV5-1
len: 14
j_gene: TRBJ1-2
CDR3aa: CASSYQRTEDGYTF

v_gene: TRBV5-1
len: 16
j_gene: TRBJ1-1
CDR3aa: CASSLLSTAKNTEAFF

v_gene: TRBV30
len: 15
j_gene: TRBJ1-6
CDR3aa: CAWSVGQGGYSPLHF

v_gene: TRBV28
len: 16
j_gene: TRBJ2-6
CDR3aa: CASKGGDNTGANVLTF

v_gene: TRBV5-1
len: 15
j_gene: TRBJ1-2
CDR3aa: CASSSTPVTHYGYTF

v_gene: TRBV30
len: 16
j_gene: TRBJ1-5
CDR3aa: CAWSAKGRTVNQPQHF

v_gene: TRBV29-1
len: 15
j_gene: TRBJ2-5
CDR3aa: CSVETYRGLTGTQYF

v_gene: TRBV10-1
len: 13
j_gene: TRBJ1-5
CDR3aa: CASSPGRYGPQHF

v_gene: TRBV20-1
len: 13
j_gene: TRBJ1-4
CDR3aa: CSASFRGREKLFF

v_gene: TRBV18
len: 20
j_gene: TRBJ2-3
CDR3aa: CASSPMAAGGPIRSTDTQYF